This TCR beta chain was sequenced during a study of vaccination and CD4 T cells after COVID-19. The overall study: All convalescent patients were nasal swab PCR positive for SARS-CoV-2; eight or nine had mild and one severe disease. Spike peptides, overlapping and drawn from SARS-CoV-2, HCoV-NL63, HCoV-OC43 and HCoV-229E, were used to stimulate cells. Control wells got either CEFX epitopes, HIV-1 Nef peptides, or no peptide at all.

Treatment specified: 10-day PBMC culture with coronavirus spike peptide pools or control peptides (ViraFEST assay). Comments on this clonotype: Its antigen is not identified.

This CDR3 spans 14 amino acids. The V end lost 2 bases, the J end lost 1 base, and 8 bases lay between the germline ends. Looked up from germline, CDR1 is WNHNN and CDR2 is SYGVQD (reference sequence). The Oncomine TCR Beta short-read assay sequenced DNA from cultured CD4+ T cells. From the PCR reads, TCRdb called clonotypes with MiXCR, one entry per CDR3 protein. This sample has some 15,000 distinct CDR3 sequences, with roughly a third found just once. This TCR came from a human donor who had recovered from COVID-19. V is TRBV10-1 and J is TRBJ2-5; unclear D gene. The material was CD4+ T cells from blood, cultured in vitro, obtained after SARS-CoV-2 vaccination. The CDR3 loop is CASSEGVTQETQYF. CDR3 sequence (DNA): TGCGCCAGCAGTGAGGGGGTCACCCAAGAGACCCAGTACTTC.